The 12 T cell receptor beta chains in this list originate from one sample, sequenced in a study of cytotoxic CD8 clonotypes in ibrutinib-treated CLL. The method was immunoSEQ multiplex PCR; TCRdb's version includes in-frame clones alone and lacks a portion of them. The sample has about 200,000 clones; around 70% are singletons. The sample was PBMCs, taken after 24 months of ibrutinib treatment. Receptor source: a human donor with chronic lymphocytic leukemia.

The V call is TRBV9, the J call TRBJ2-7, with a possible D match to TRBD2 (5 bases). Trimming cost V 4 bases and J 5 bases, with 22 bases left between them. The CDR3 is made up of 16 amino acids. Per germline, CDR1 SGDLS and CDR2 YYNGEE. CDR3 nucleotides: TGTGCCAGCAGCCCACGGGGAAGCTGGCCTCCCGACGAGCAGTACTTC. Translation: CASSPRGSWPPDEQYF.

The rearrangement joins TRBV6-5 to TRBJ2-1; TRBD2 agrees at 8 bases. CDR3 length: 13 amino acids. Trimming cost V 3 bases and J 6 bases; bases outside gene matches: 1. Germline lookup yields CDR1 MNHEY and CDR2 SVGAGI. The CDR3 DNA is TGTGCCAGCAGTTATGGACTAGCCAATGAGCAGTTCTTC. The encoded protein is CASSYGLANEQFF.

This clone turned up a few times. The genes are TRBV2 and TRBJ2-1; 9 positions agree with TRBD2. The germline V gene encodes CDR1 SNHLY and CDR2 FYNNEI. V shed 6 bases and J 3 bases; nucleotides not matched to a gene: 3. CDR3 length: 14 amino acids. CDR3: CASRTSGVYNEQFF. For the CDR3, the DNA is TGTGCCAGCAGGACTAGCGGAGTCTACAATGAGCAGTTCTTC.

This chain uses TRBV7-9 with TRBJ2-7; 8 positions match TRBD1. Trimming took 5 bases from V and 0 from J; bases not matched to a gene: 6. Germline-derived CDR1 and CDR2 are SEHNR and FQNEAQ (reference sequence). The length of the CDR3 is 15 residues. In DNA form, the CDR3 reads TGTGCCAGCAGCCCCGGGACAGGATACTCCTACGAGCAGTACTTC. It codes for CASSPGTGYSYEQYF.

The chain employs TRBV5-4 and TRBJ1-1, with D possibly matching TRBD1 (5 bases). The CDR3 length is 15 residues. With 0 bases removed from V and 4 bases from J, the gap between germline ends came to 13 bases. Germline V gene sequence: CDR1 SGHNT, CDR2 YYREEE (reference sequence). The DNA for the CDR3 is TGTGCCAGCAGCTTGGTGGGGGGTCGAGTCACTGAAGCTTTCTTT. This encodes CASSLVGGRVTEAFF. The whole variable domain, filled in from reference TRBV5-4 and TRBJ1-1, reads ETGVTQSPTHLIKTRGQQVTLRCSSQSGHNTVSWYQQALGQGPQFIFQYYREEENGRGNFPPRFSGLQFPNYSSELNVNALELDDSALYLCASSLVGGRVTEAFFGQGTRLTVV.

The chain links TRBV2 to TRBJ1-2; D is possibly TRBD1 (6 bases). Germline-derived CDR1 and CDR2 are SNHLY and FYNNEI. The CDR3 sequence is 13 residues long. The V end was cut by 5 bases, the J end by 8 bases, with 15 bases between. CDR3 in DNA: TGTGCCAGCAGTTATACGGGACATGAAGGCTACACCTTC. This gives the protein CASSYTGHEGYTF.

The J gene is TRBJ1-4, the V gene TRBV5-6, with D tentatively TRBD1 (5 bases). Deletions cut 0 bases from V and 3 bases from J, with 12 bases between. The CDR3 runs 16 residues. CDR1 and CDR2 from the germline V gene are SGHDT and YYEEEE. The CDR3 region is CASSLERGLSNEKLFF. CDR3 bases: TGTGCCAGCAGCTTGGAACGGGGACTCTCTAATGAAAAACTGTTTTTT.

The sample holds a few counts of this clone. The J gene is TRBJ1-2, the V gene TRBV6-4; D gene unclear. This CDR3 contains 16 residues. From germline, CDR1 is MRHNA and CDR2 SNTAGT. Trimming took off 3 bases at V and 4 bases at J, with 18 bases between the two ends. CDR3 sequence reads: CASSERGVRESYGYTF. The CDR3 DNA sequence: TGTGCCAGCAGTGAACGGGGAGTGAGGGAGAGCTATGGCTACACCTTC.

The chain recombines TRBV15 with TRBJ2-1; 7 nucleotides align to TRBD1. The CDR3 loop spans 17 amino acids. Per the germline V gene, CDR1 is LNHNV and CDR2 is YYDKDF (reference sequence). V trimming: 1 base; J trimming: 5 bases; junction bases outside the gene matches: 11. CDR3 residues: CATSRVPTGALNNEQFF. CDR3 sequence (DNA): TGTGCCACCAGCAGAGTCCCAACAGGGGCCCTTAACAATGAGCAGTTCTTC.

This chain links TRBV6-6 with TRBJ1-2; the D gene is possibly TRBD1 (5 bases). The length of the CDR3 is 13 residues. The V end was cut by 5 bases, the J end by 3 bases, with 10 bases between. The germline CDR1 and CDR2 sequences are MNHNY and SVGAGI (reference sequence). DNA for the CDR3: TGTGCCAGCAGTGCTGACAGCTACTATGGCTACACCTTC. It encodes CASSADSYYGYTF.

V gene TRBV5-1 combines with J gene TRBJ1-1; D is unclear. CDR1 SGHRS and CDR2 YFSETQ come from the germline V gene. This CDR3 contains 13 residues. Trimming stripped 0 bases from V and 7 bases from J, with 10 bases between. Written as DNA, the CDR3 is TGCGCCAGCAGCTTGGATGGTCTGGGTGAAGCTTTCTTT. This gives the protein CASSLDGLGEAFF. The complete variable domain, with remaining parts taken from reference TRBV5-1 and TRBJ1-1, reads KAGVTQTPRYLIKTRGQQVTLSCSPISGHRSVSWYQQTPGQGLQFLFEYFSETQRNKGNFPGRFSGRQFSNSRSEMNVSTLELGDSALYLCASSLDGLGEAFFGQGTRLTVV.

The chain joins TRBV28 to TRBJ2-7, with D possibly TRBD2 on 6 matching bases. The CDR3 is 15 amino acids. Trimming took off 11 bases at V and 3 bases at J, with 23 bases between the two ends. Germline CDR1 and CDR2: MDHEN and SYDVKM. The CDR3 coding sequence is TGTGCCGCAAAGTCAACGGGGACGGGAGACTACGAGCAGTACTTC. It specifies CAAKSTGTGDYEQYF.